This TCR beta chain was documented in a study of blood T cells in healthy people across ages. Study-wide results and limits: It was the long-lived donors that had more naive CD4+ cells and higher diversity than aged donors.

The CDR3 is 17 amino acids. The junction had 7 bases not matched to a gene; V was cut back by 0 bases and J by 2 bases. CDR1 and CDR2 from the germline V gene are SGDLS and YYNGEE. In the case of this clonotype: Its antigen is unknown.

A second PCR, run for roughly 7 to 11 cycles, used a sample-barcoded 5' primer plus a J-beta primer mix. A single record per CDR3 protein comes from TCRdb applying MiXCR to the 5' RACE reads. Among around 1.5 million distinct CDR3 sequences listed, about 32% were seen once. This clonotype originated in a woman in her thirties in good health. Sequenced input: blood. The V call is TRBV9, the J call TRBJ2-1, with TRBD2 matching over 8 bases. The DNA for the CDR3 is TGTGCCAGCAGCGTAGCCGAAAGACTAGCGACCTACAATGAGCAGTTCTTC. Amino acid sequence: CASSVAERLATYNEQFF.